This entry is about one T cell receptor (beta chain). Assay used: immunoSEQ multiplex PCR; TCRdb lists only in-frame clones, some missing. The sample lists roughly 71,000 clones; under 90% were seen once. These data come from a study of blood T cell repertoires in COVID-19. Study-wide context: The United States, Italy and Spain were the sources of the acute and convalescent COVID-19 samples.

The V gene's germline CDR1 is SGHNT and CDR2 YENEEA. The CDR3 runs 15 residues. Trimming took 1 base from V and 1 from J; bases not matched to a gene: 1. The sequence was collected from a man in his 70s who had recovered from COVID-19. Sequencing was done on a sample of peripheral blood. V gene TRBV11-3 combines with J gene TRBJ2-1; 7 nucleotides line up with TRBD2. The CDR3, as DNA: TGTGCCAGCAGCTTAGCGGGAGGTTCCTACAATGAGCAGTTCTTC. Its protein is CASSLAGGSYNEQFF. Combining the CDR3 with reference TRBV11-3 and TRBJ2-1 gives the whole variable domain EAGVVQSPRYKIIEKKQPVAFWCNPISGHNTLYWYLQNLGQGPELLIRYENEEAVDDSQLPKDRFSAERLKGVDSTLKIQPAELGDSAVYLCASSLAGGSYNEQFFGPGTRLTVL.